These T cell receptor beta chains were read from a single sample in a study of regulatory dendritic cells for organ transplantation. Their antigens are not known. The assay was immunoSEQ multiplex PCR, and TCRdb's table has in-frame clones only and misses some. The sample consists of approximately 11,000 clones, just over 65% of them appearing once. The sample taken for sequencing was naive CD4+ T cells from blood cultured with dendritic cells. The receptors stem from a human donor in good health. Each CDR3 is given with its conserved first and last residue. Each record gives: D gene, V gene, J gene, clone size, CDR3 protein, CDR3 DNA. A D gene is named only where the DNA matches it firmly. Clone size is shown for a subset of rows, as once, few, many or a class of expanded clone.

TRBD2	TRBV7-9	TRBJ2-1	.	CASSHRSSGGNDEQFF	TGTGCCAGCAGCCACCGGTCTAGCGGGGGGAATGATGAGCAGTTCTTC
TRBD1	TRBV10-3	TRBJ2-1	.	CAISRDSSYNEQFF	TGTGCCATCAGCCGGGACAGCTCCTACAATGAGCAGTTCTTC
.	TRBV19	TRBJ2-2	.	CASINQGRHTGELFF	TGTGCCAGTATAAATCAGGGTAGGCACACCGGGGAGCTGTTTTTT
TRBD1	TRBV18	TRBJ1-4	.	CASSPDRDEPKLFF	TGTGCCAGCTCACCGGACAGGGATGAGCCGAAACTGTTTTTT
.	TRBV6-5	TRBJ1-2	.	CASRLTGYGYTF	TGTGCCAGCAGGCTTACAGGGTATGGCTACACCTTC
TRBD1	TRBV6-5	TRBJ1-5	.	CASSRQGNQPQHF	TGTGCCAGCAGTAGACAGGGTAATCAGCCCCAGCATTTT
TRBD1	TRBV5-1	TRBJ1-2	few	CASSLGGGNGYGYTF	TGCGCCAGCAGCTTGGGAGGGGGCAATGGTTATGGCTACACCTTC
TRBD2	TRBV2	TRBJ2-3	.	CASIPGDSGGHGDTQYF	TGTGCCAGCATTCCTGGGGATAGCGGGGGTCATGGGGATACGCAGTATTTT
TRBD1	TRBV7-7	TRBJ2-3	.	CASSLSPGQGVSQYF	TGTGCTAGCAGCTTGAGTCCGGGACAGGGAGTATCGCAGTATTTT
.	TRBV6-6	TRBJ2-2	.	CASSPGQNTGELFF	TGTGCCAGCAGTCCGGGACAGAACACCGGGGAGCTGTTTTTT
TRBD1	TRBV27	TRBJ1-2	.	CASSNPPGQGDSYTF	TGTGCCAGCTCTAACCCACCGGGACAGGGAGATAGCTACACCTTC
TRBD1	TRBV19	TRBJ1-2	.	CASSPDRNYGYTF	TGTGCCAGTAGTCCGGACAGGAACTATGGCTACACCTTC
TRBD1	TRBV6-5	TRBJ1-2	few	CASSRPGTGYGYTF	TGTGCCAGCAGCCGGCCCGGGACAGGCTATGGCTACACCTTC